This T cell receptor (beta chain) came from a study of blood T cell repertoires in COVID-19. Whole-study context: Samples came from the United States, Italy and Spain, spanning acute and convalescent COVID-19. Sample material is recorded as cDNA or gDNA derived from T cells, B-cell-depleted T cells, or PBMCs.

Per the original methods: Reference gene primers were amplified, and this amplification served to estimate nucleated cell counts. Clones were read by immunoSEQ multiplex PCR, and TCRdb kept only the in-frame ones, dropping some. V and J calls plus clone size are reproduced from that table; the DNA served to infer D and trimming. The data hold 180,000 or so clones, with about 85% observed a single time. Sequenced: peripheral blood. The clonotype was recovered from a man aged 18 to 35 with acute or convalescent COVID-19.

CDR3 amino acids: CASSLESGLFPAEQFF. CDR3 in DNA: TGTGCCAGCAGCTTAGAATCGGGACTTTTCCCCGCGGAGCAGTTCTTC. The chain carries TRBV11-2 and TRBJ2-1; possibly TRBD2 for D (6 bases). Trimming left V 0 bases short and J 10 bases short, with 19 bases between. This CDR3 has 16 residues. CDR1 and CDR2 (germline): SGHAT, FQNNGV.